This T cell receptor beta chain is drawn from a study of cytomegalovirus exposure and HLA in healthy donors. About the study: Earlier, 150 million to 200 million T cells were analyzed, and some 120 million unique TCR beta sequences were found among them.

As concerns this clone: Its cognate antigen is unknown.

The PCR made use of 60 Vbeta and 13 Jbeta primers. Generated by immunoSEQ multiplex PCR, the TCRdb table keeps only in-frame clones and is missing some. The table has 150,000 to 200,000 clones, roughly nine tenths seen once. Germline lookup yields CDR1 SGHDN and CDR2 FVKESK. The CDR3 has 15 amino acids. Germline trimming cut 4 bases from V and 6 bases from J; bases unmatched to any gene: 9. General study points: In a later analysis, HLA-associated TCR beta chains were more clonally expanded than equally common others. V- and J-gene trimming of TCR beta was linked (in a later analysis) to a missense DCLRE1C variant.

This TCR was recovered from a boy between 2 and 10 years old in good health and CMV-seronegative. The chain recombines TRBV14 with TRBJ2-7, with 10 bases that match TRBD1. Input material: PBMCs. CDR3 sequence: CASSRDRGGVGEQYF. CDR3 DNA: TGTGCCAGCAGCCGGGACAGGGGTGGAGTGGGCGAGCAGTACTTC.